The 32 T cell receptor beta chains in this list originate from one sample, sequenced in a study of T-cell memory formation after mild COVID-19. MiXCR, applied by TCRdb to the 5' RACE reads, yields one record per CDR3 protein. This table holds about half a million distinct CDR3 sequences, around a sixth found once. The sample was PBMCs or a T cell subset sorted from them (not recorded which). The receptors here all came from an adult woman who had mild COVID-19 (a few samples of this study predate the infection). Cell type and time point are not known.

This clonotype has at least ten counts. V usage is TRBV29-1 and J usage is TRBJ2-6, with 7 positions matching TRBD1. This CDR3 has 17 amino acids. The V gene end was trimmed by 5 bases and the J gene end by 5 bases; junction bases not matched to a gene: 15. The germline V gene encodes CDR1 SQVTM and CDR2 ANQGSEA. The CDR3 DNA is TGCAGCGTTAAGGGGGCCTCCGGCCGGAGTCGGGCCAACGTCCTGACTTTC. It yields the protein CSVKGASGRSRANVLTF.

The chain is built from TRBV14 and TRBJ2-7; no clear D gene. Germline loops: CDR1 SGHDN, CDR2 FVKESK. The CDR3 runs to 12 residues. The germline V and J ends were trimmed by 1 base and 11 bases, with 12 bases remaining between them. The CDR3 loop is CASSQVGQNEYF. As DNA, the CDR3 is TGTGCCAGCAGCCAAGTAGGGCAGAACGAGTACTTC.

The gene calls are TRBV15 and TRBJ2-1, with TRBD2 as a possible D gene (6 bases). Trimming cost V 1 base and J 0 bases, with 16 bases left between them. This CDR3 is 18 amino acids long. CDR1 LNHNV and CDR2 YYDKDF come from the germline V gene (reference sequence). CDR3: CATSRGSPGLSSYNEQFF. The CDR3 DNA follows: TGTGCCACCAGCAGAGGATCCCCGGGACTTAGCTCCTACAATGAGCAGTTCTTC.

The J gene is TRBJ2-2, the V gene TRBV4-1; 14 bases are a match to TRBD2. Trimming at V came to 8 bases and at J to 0 bases, leaving 8 bases not matched to a gene. The CDR3 covers 18 residues. Germline CDR1 is MGHRA and CDR2 is YSYEKL. The CDR3 bases are TGCGCCAGCTGGGGACTAGCGGGGGCCCACCCGAACACCGGGGAGCTGTTTTTT. Translating gives CASWGLAGAHPNTGELFF.

This clonotype was counted between two and nine times. The chain is built from TRBV3-1 and TRBJ2-7; D unresolved. CDR1 is LGHDT and CDR2 is YNNKEL in the germline V gene (reference sequence). Between the trimmed V and J ends, which lost 8 bases and 7 bases, there was a span of 12 bases. This CDR3 has 11 residues. This chain's CDR3 is CASGTQGEQYF. Written as DNA, the CDR3 is TGTGCCAGCGGAACCCAAGGGGAGCAGTACTTC.

This sequence joins TRBV5-6 and TRBJ1-1; a possible D gene is TRBD1 (6 bases). The CDR3 is 14 residues long. Deletions cut 3 bases from V and 0 bases from J, with 9 bases between. In germline, CDR1 is SGHDT, CDR2 YYEEEE. CDR3 residues: CASSYRALNTEAFF. CDR3 DNA: TGTGCCAGCAGCTACAGGGCCTTGAACACTGAAGCTTTCTTT. Full variable domain (missing parts from reference TRBV5-6 and TRBJ1-1): DAGVTQSPTHLIKTRGQQVTLRCSPKSGHDTVSWYQQALGQGPQFIFQYYEEEERQRGNFPDRFSGHQFPNYSSELNVNALLLGDSALYLCASSYRALNTEAFFGQGTRLTVV.

CDR3 in amino acids: CSAIGREWSSYNEQFF. CDR3 nucleotide sequence: TGCAGTGCCATCGGGCGGGAGTGGAGCTCCTACAATGAGCAGTTCTTC. This sequence joins TRBV20-1 and TRBJ2-1, with 7 bases matching TRBD2. The CDR3 sequence is 16 residues long. The V gene end was trimmed by 6 bases and the J gene end by 0 bases; junction bases not matched to a gene: 11. The V gene's germline CDR1 is DFQATT and CDR2 SNEGSKA (reference sequence).

This clonotype was counted ten times or more. This chain connects TRBV9 to TRBJ2-2; no firm D call. The CDR3 covers 15 residues. Germline CDR1 SGDLS, CDR2 YYNGEE. V lost 2 bases, J lost 0 bases, and 8 bases lay in between. CDR3 coding DNA: TGTGCCAGCAGCGTGGGCGACGCGAACACCGGGGAGCTGTTTTTT. Protein: CASSVGDANTGELFF.

This clonotype was observed a few times. This sequence joins TRBV12-3 or TRBV12-4 and TRBJ1-5; tentatively, D is TRBD1 (5 bases). CDR3 length: 15 residues. V gave up 2 bases and J gave up 2 bases, with 10 bases separating them. The CDR3 protein is CASSLTEGRNQPQHF. The CDR3 DNA reads as TGTGCCAGCAGTTTAACGGAGGGGCGCAATCAGCCCCAGCATTTT.

This clonotype was detected only a few times. The chain uses TRBV30 and TRBJ1-1; no clear D gene. The length of the CDR3 is 14 residues. Trimming removed 2 bases from V and 2 bases from J, with 12 bases in between. Germline values: CDR1 GTSNPN, CDR2 SVGIG (reference sequence). The CDR3 DNA reads as TGTGCCTGGAGTTCCCAGTCCCCTAACACTGAAGCTTTCTTT. It specifies CAWSSQSPNTEAFF. Using reference TRBV30 and TRBJ1-1 for the parts outside the CDR3, the full variable domain is SQTIHQWPATLVQPVGSPLSLECTVEGTSNPNLYWYRQAAGRGLQLLFYSVGIGQISSEVPQNLSASRPQDRQFILSSKKLLLSDSGFYLCAWSSQSPNTEAFFGQGTRLTVV.

This clonotype occurred a few times. This chain uses TRBV5-1 with TRBJ2-1; TRBD1 might be the D (6 bases). V was shortened by 3 bases and J by 2 bases, with 15 bases between the two germline ends. This CDR3 has 16 residues. CDR1 SGHRS and CDR2 YFSETQ come from the germline V gene. The CDR3, as DNA: TGCGCCAGCAGCTCCACAGGGCTATTAACCTACAATGAGCAGTTCTTC. Translation gives CASSSTGLLTYNEQFF.

The chain couples TRBV5-1 to TRBJ1-1, with a tentative D call TRBD1 (5 bases). Germline loops: CDR1 SGHRS, CDR2 YFSETQ. The germline V and J ends were trimmed by 4 bases and 0 bases, with 13 bases remaining between them. There are 15 residues in the CDR3. DNA of the CDR3: TGCGCCAGCAGCGTGACAGATATCATGAACACTGAAGCTTTCTTT. Amino acids: CASSVTDIMNTEAFF.

This clonotype occurred many times. This chain connects TRBV27 to TRBJ2-5, with 7 bases identical to TRBD1. CDR1 is MNHEY, CDR2 SMNVEV, per germline (reference sequence). The CDR3 totals 13 residues. J gave up 7 bases and V 2 bases, and 4 bases lay outside the gene matches. DNA for the CDR3: TGTGCCAGCAGTTTACGACAGGGCGGGACCCAGTACTTC. Translated, it gives CASSLRQGGTQYF.

This clonotype was detected a few times. This chain uses TRBV7-2 with TRBJ2-7; 10 positions agree with TRBD1. This CDR3 region has 14 residues. Looked up from germline, CDR1 is SGHTA and CDR2 is FQGNSA. The CDR3: CVTQVGTGAYEQYF. The DNA of the CDR3 is TGTGTCACCCAGGTCGGGACAGGGGCTTACGAGCAGTACTTC.

The chain uses TRBV12-3 or TRBV12-4 and TRBJ2-7; the D gene is possibly TRBD1 (5 bases). The CDR3 loop spans 12 amino acids. V lost 8 bases and J 12 bases, leaving 20 bases between the germline ends. This chain's CDR3 is CASGDGAPSLYF. The CDR3 nucleotides are TGTGCCAGCGGTGATGGGGCCCCCTCTTTGTACTTC.

The chain links TRBV7-9 to TRBJ1-2; D is unclear. Germline CDR1 reads SEHNR; CDR2 reads FQNEAQ (reference sequence). V was clipped by 2 bases and J by 1 base, with 8 bases between them. There are 14 residues in the CDR3. The CDR3 loop reads CASSLSRINYGYTF. As DNA, the CDR3 is TGTGCCAGCAGCTTAAGCAGAATTAACTATGGCTACACCTTC.

V usage is TRBV5-1 and J usage is TRBJ2-1; possibly TRBD2 for D (5 bases). Germline V gene lookup returns CDR1 SGHRS and CDR2 YFSETQ. The CDR3 has 15 residues. Deletions cut 4 bases from V and 6 bases from J, with 17 bases between. The CDR3 bases are TGCGCCAGCAGCCTTACCGGGATCTATTCCAATGAGCAGTTCTTC. It codes for CASSLTGIYSNEQFF.

A few counts support this clonotype. The chain joins TRBV5-1 to TRBJ2-3; 12 bases align to TRBD2. The CDR3 length is 16 residues. Germline-derived CDR1 and CDR2 are SGHRS and YFSETQ. J lost 5 bases, V lost 4 bases, and 8 bases had no gene match. The CDR3 DNA reads as TGCGCCAGCAGCGAAGAACTAGCGGGAGGAATAGATACGCAGTATTTT. It yields the protein CASSEELAGGIDTQYF.

The chain links TRBV20-1 to TRBJ2-1; D might be TRBD1 or TRBD2, each matching 5 bases. V lost 5 bases and J lost 0, with 14 bases in between. The CDR3 is made up of 15 amino acids. Germline CDR1 and CDR2: DFQATT and SNEGSKA (reference sequence). The CDR3 sequence is CSAPIGDGSYNEQFF. The CDR3 DNA is TGCAGTGCTCCTATAGGGGACGGCTCCTACAATGAGCAGTTCTTC.

As DNA, the CDR3 is TGTGCCAGCAGCTACAGGGGGCGTATATTAACGGACACTGAAGCTTTCTTT. The encoded protein is CASSYRGRILTDTEAFF. V is TRBV7-2 and J is TRBJ1-1, with TRBD1 identical over 9 bases. The germline V gene encodes CDR1 SGHTA and CDR2 FQGNSA. The ends lost 4 bases at V and 3 bases at J; junction bases unmatched: 12. The CDR3 totals 17 residues.

This clonotype was seen only a few times. The V call is TRBV5-4, the J call TRBJ2-7; possibly TRBD2 for D (6 bases). Trimming took 4 bases from V and 4 from J, leaving 12 bases between them. Per the germline V gene, CDR1 is SGHNT and CDR2 is YYREEE (reference sequence). The CDR3 runs 13 residues. The CDR3 reads CASSVEGDYEQYF. The CDR3 DNA reads TGTGCCAGCAGCGTGGAGGGAGATTACGAGCAGTACTTC.

This clonotype was observed a handful of times. The V gene is TRBV5-5, the J gene TRBJ2-7; D may be TRBD1 (6 bases). Trimming removed 6 bases from V and 2 bases from J, with 18 bases in between. Germline lookup yields CDR1 SGHKS and CDR2 YYEKEE (reference sequence). The CDR3 length is 15 residues. The CDR3 region is CASTRGQGSPYEQYF. The CDR3 bases are TGTGCCAGCACCCGGGGTCAGGGGAGCCCCTACGAGCAGTACTTC.

The chain carries TRBV7-9 and TRBJ1-2, with a possible D match to TRBD1 (5 bases). V was clipped by 4 bases and J by 7 bases, with 19 bases between them. Germline V gene sequence: CDR1 SEHNR, CDR2 FQNEAQ (reference sequence). This CDR3 region has 15 residues. The CDR3 region has the DNA TGTGCCAGCAGCTACCCCGTGGGGGTTAGGGGTGGCTACACCTTC. Its translation is CASSYPVGVRGGYTF.

V gene TRBV18 combines with J gene TRBJ2-5; D uncertain. Trimming took 5 bases from V and 4 from J, leaving 17 bases between them. Per the germline V gene, CDR1 is KGHSH and CDR2 is LQKENI. This CDR3 is built from 15 residues. This CDR3 is CASSSPGPGGETQYF. CDR3 nucleotides: TGTGCCAGCTCATCTCCGGGTCCCGGCGGAGAGACCCAGTACTTC.

There are a few counts of this clonotype. This chain connects TRBV24-1 to TRBJ2-7; D perhaps matches TRBD1 (6 bases). Germline V CDR1 and CDR2: KGHDR, SFDVKD. This CDR3 region has 16 residues. Trimming shortened V by 6 bases and J by 0 bases, and 17 bases separated the two germline ends. CDR3 sequence reads: CATSRWTERSSYEQYF. For the CDR3, the DNA is TGTGCCACCAGTCGCTGGACAGAGCGGAGCTCCTACGAGCAGTACTTC.

The chain couples TRBV5-5 to TRBJ1-1; D call uncertain. The germline V gene has CDR1 SGHKS and CDR2 YYEKEE (reference sequence). This CDR3 spans 15 amino acids. The V gene lost 0 bases and the J gene lost 8 bases, with 17 bases spanning the gap. The CDR3 DNA reads as TGTGCCAGCAGCTTGGCGTCGTTCCGGGTTAGGGAAGCTTTCTTT. This gives the protein CASSLASFRVREAFF.

This chain connects TRBV2 to TRBJ1-1, with D perhaps TRBD1 (6 bases). There are 14 residues in the CDR3. Germline CDR1 reads SNHLY; CDR2 reads FYNNEI. Trimming left V 4 bases short and J 4 bases short, with 13 bases between. CDR3 loop: CASSVGQRFTEAFF. CDR3 coding DNA: TGTGCCAGCAGTGTTGGACAGCGGTTCACTGAAGCTTTCTTT.

V usage is TRBV5-4 and J usage is TRBJ2-7; D remains ambiguous. Per germline, CDR1 SGHNT and CDR2 YYREEE (reference sequence). There are 12 residues in the CDR3. Trimming took 5 bases from V and 4 from J, leaving 10 bases between them. Here the CDR3 DNA reads TGTGCCAGCAGAGAAATGGGATACGAGCAGTACTTC. Encoded protein: CASREMGYEQYF.

The V and J genes are TRBV4-1 and TRBJ2-4; 7 bases line up with TRBD1. V was clipped by 4 bases and J by 7 bases; unmatched bases: 7. The CDR3 totals 14 residues. Germline V lookup: CDR1 MGHRA, CDR2 YSYEKL. CDR3: CASSLEGAGNIQYF. As DNA, the CDR3 is TGCGCCAGCAGCCTAGAGGGGGCTGGGAACATTCAGTACTTC.

The gene calls are TRBV12-3 or TRBV12-4 and TRBJ2-5, with 9 bases that match TRBD2. V lost 8 bases to trimming and J lost 4 bases; unmatched junction nucleotides: 5. This CDR3 is built from 13 residues. CDR3 in amino acids: CASRPGLAETQYF. CDR3 DNA: TGTGCCAGCCGACCGGGACTAGCAGAGACCCAGTACTTC.

The chain links TRBV9 to TRBJ2-3; 10 nucleotides match TRBD2. Germline V gene lookup returns CDR1 SGDLS and CDR2 YYNGEE. This CDR3 is 17 amino acids long. V lost 4 bases to trimming and J lost 3 bases; unmatched junction nucleotides: 11. The CDR3 bases are TGTGCCAGCAGCTCCCTAGCGGGAGAAGGTGGTACAGATACGCAGTATTTT. Protein: CASSSLAGEGGTDTQYF.

This clonotype was found a few times. The chain joins TRBV18 to TRBJ2-7, with TRBD1 matching over 7 bases. Germline loops: CDR1 KGHSH, CDR2 LQKENI. V lost 3 bases, J lost 4 bases, and 9 bases stayed unmatched. The CDR3 runs to 15 residues. CDR3 bases: TGTGCCAGCTCACCTAGGGACAGCCAAATTTACGAGCAGTACTTC. This sequence encodes CASSPRDSQIYEQYF.